The entry below gives a single T cell receptor beta chain sequence along with its context. These data come from a study of PD-L1 blockade in urothelial cancer. The wider study: Researchers looked at the blood 3 weeks (second dose) and 6 weeks after treatment began.

Sequencing was performed with immunoSEQ multiplex PCR; in TCRdb, only in-frame clones are kept and a portion is missing. Seen here are around 100,000 clones, about 90% observed once, and the top ten hold approximately 1%. For each patient, 1 to 8 samples were obtained, pretreatment and on-treatment. The TCR originated in a woman older than 75 with urothelial cancer. The sequencing used PBMCs, collected around atezolizumab (anti-PD-L1) treatment.

The CDR3 nucleotides read TGTGCCAGCAAAACGACAGGGGTGAACACTGAAGCTTTCTTT. Its protein product is CASKTTGVNTEAFF. The V call is TRBV27, the J call TRBJ1-1, with 8 bases that match TRBD1. The germline CDR1 and CDR2 sequences are MNHEY and SMNVEV (reference sequence). J lost 0 bases, V lost 7 bases, and 4 bases had no gene match. CDR3 length: 14 amino acids.